The 15 T cell receptor beta chains given below trace back to one sample, sequenced in a study of T cells in Graves' hyperthyroidism and ophthalmopathy. Researchers took RNA transcripts and amplified the TCR beta CDR3 regions from them. TCR CDR3 regions were first amplified by RT-PCR with HTBI primers. Each CDR3 protein is one row after TCRdb ran MiXCR on the multiplex PCR reads. The data show 700,000 to 850,000 distinct CDR3 sequences, about 35% seen once. Sequenced: blood. These receptors all come from a woman between 40 and 55 years old with Graves' hyperthyroidism.

This chain uses TRBV4-1 with TRBJ1-4, with 9 bases fitting TRBD1. The junction had 9 bases not matched to a gene; V was cut back by 2 bases and J by 8 bases. Germline lookup yields CDR1 MGHRA and CDR2 YSYEKL. The CDR3 consists of 16 residues. CDR3 in DNA: TGCGCCAGCAGCCAACCAGAACAGGGGGCGGGGGAAAAACTGTTTTTT. It is translated as CASSQPEQGAGEKLFF.

Worth noting for this clonotype: Being one base from a much bigger clone, this may be a read error. The chain joins TRBV12-3 or TRBV12-4 to TRBJ1-1; D call uncertain. The V gene lost 0 bases and the J gene lost 10 bases, with 6 bases spanning the gap. This CDR3 comprises 11 residues. CDR3 sequence: CASSLALVAFF. Written as DNA, the CDR3 is TGTGCCAGCAGTTTAGCGTTAGTAGCTTTCTTT.

This rearrangement joins TRBV10-3 to TRBJ2-1; 11 bases are a match to TRBD2. The CDR3 spans 16 residues. Germline CDR1 reads ENHRY; CDR2 reads SYGVKD. With 0 bases clipped from V and 4 bases from J, the junction kept 2 bases outside the gene matches. Here the CDR3 reads CAISESTSGVYNEQFF. For the CDR3, the DNA is TGTGCCATCAGTGAGTCGACTAGCGGGGTATACAATGAGCAGTTCTTC.

At least ten counts were recorded for this clonotype. The V and J genes are TRBV12-3 or TRBV12-4 and TRBJ2-6; D is uncertain. With 0 bases removed from V and 13 bases from J, the gap between germline ends came to 10 bases. The CDR3 has 13 amino acids. As DNA, the CDR3 is TGTGCCAGCAGTTTAGCGCTAGGTCGGGTCCTGACTTTC. This encodes CASSLALGRVLTF.

This clonotype was counted ten times or more. V gene TRBV7-2 combines with J gene TRBJ2-7; tentatively, D is TRBD1 or TRBD2 (5 bases each). V was pared by 1 base and J by 4 bases, with 11 bases between. There are 14 residues in the CDR3. The germline gives CDR1 SGHTA, CDR2 FQGNSA. CDR3 nucleotide sequence: TGTGCCAGCAGCTTAGAAGGGACGGATTACGAGCAGTACTTC. Translated: CASSLEGTDYEQYF.

A few counts support this clonotype. This may arise from a read error, as a much more abundant clone is one base away. The chain recombines TRBV10-3 with TRBJ2-6; D remains ambiguous. This CDR3 has 15 amino acids. Germline V gene lookup returns CDR1 ENHRY and CDR2 SYGVKD. Trimming removed 4 bases at V and 0 bases at J, with 7 bases between. CDR3 in amino acids: CAISVSRSGANVLTF. CDR3 DNA: TGTGCCATCAGTGTGTCTCGCTCTGGGGCCAACGTCCTGACTTTC.

The chain is built from TRBV6-5 and TRBJ2-5; the D gene could be TRBD1 or TRBD2 (6 bases each). Trimming took 0 bases from V and 5 from J, leaving 19 bases between them. CDR1 and CDR2 from the germline V gene are MNHEY and SVGAGI. This CDR3 is 17 amino acids long. CDR3 sequence reads: CASSYSKVGGDRETQYF. The CDR3 bases are TGTGCCAGCAGTTACTCGAAAGTGGGGGGCGACCGCGAGACCCAGTACTTC.

This clonotype was observed a few times. V is TRBV19 and J is TRBJ1-5; 7 bases are shared with TRBD1. Germline values: CDR1 LNHDA, CDR2 SQIVND (reference sequence). J was trimmed by 6 bases and V by 5 bases; bases with no gene match: 10. There are 15 residues in the CDR3. CDR3 in amino acids: CASSPRQGITQPQHF. CDR3 DNA sequence: TGTGCCAGTAGTCCAAGACAGGGCATTACTCAGCCCCAGCATTTT.

This clonotype was counted ten times or more. The rearrangement links TRBV9 to TRBJ1-1; 7 bases fit TRBD1. Per the germline V gene, CDR1 is SGDLS and CDR2 is YYNGEE. Losses at the gene ends were 5 bases for V and 7 bases for J; bases not matched to a gene: 5. The CDR3 spans 12 residues. The CDR3 coding sequence is TGTGCCAGCAGAGCCTGGGACAGTGAAGCTTTCTTT. This codes for CASRAWDSEAFF.

The sample holds a few counts of this clonotype. J is TRBJ1-2 and V is TRBV29-1; tentative D call: TRBD1 (5 bases). Germline lookup yields CDR1 SQVTM and CDR2 ANQGSEA. The CDR3 is made up of 13 amino acids. The CDR3: CTAGGTENYGYTF. CDR3 DNA sequence: TGCACCGCCGGTGGGACGGAGAACTATGGCTACACCTTC.

This clonotype was detected ten times or more. The genes are TRBV10-3 and TRBJ1-1; D perhaps matches TRBD1 (5 bases). Trimming took 0 bases from V and 3 from J, leaving 14 bases between them. The CDR3 sequence is 16 residues long. Germline lookup yields CDR1 ENHRY and CDR2 SYGVKD. The CDR3 bases are TGTGCCATCAGTGAGTCGATGAGGGGATCGGACACTGAAGCTTTCTTT. It translates to CAISESMRGSDTEAFF.

Turning to this clonotype: One junction end does not reproduce the germline sequence, and a read error may be involved. The V and J genes are TRBV10-3 and TRBJ2-3; D is unresolved. Germline lookup yields CDR1 ENHRY and CDR2 SYGVKD. This CDR3 contains 11 residues. CDR3 sequence reads: CASSSVATQYF. As DNA, the CDR3 is TGTGCCAGCAGTTCGGTGGCCACGCAGTATTTT.

The chain links TRBV27 to TRBJ1-1, with D possibly TRBD1 on 5 matching bases. Germline V gene lookup returns CDR1 MNHEY and CDR2 SMNVEV (reference sequence). This CDR3 comprises 16 residues. V was shortened by 10 bases and J by 4 bases, with 25 bases between the two germline ends. The CDR3 loop reads CATKTQGPGGSTEAFF. CDR3 in DNA: TGTGCCACCAAGACCCAGGGCCCTGGAGGGAGCACTGAAGCTTTCTTT.

A remark on this clonotype: Germline and junction disagree at one end, which may indicate a read error. The chain carries TRBV7-2 and TRBJ1-2; TRBD1 is a possible D gene (6 bases). This CDR3 region has 15 residues. CDR1 and CDR2 from the germline V gene are SGHTA and FQGNSA. The CDR3 nucleotides are TGTGCCAGCGGCTTGGGACATCGGACCTCGGGAGGCTACACCTTC. This gives the protein CASGLGHRTSGGYTF.

Many counts were recorded for this clonotype. The rearrangement joins TRBV7-6 to TRBJ2-7; tentatively, D is TRBD1 or TRBD2 (5 bases each). The CDR3 has 17 amino acids. CDR1 is SGHVS and CDR2 is FNYEAQ in the germline V gene. Deletions cut 5 bases from V and 0 bases from J, with 20 bases between. The CDR3 bases are TGTGCCAGCAGCCCCTCATTCGGGACCGCCAGCTCCTACGAGCAGTACTTC. Residues: CASSPSFGTASSYEQYF.